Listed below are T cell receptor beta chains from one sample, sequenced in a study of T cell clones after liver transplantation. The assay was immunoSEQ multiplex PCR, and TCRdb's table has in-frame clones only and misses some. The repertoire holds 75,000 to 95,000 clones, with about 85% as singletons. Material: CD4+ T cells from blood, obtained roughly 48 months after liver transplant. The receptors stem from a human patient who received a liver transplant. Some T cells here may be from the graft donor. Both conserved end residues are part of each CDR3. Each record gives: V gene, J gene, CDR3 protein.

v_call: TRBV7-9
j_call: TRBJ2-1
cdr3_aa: CASSRRDYYNEQFF

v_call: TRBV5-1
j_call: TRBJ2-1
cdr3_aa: CASSLGQGGNNEQFF

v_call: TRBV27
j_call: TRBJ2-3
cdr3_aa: CASKLMSGAFTQYF

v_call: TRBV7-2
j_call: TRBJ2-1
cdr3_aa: CASSPTGPPMGFF

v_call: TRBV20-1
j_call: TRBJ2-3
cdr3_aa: CSARTDTQYF

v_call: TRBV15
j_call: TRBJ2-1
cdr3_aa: CATSGGGVSYNEQFF

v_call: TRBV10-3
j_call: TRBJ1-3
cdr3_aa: CAISGMAGEPGNTIYF

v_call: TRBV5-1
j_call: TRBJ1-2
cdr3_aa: CASSLGDRASYGYTF

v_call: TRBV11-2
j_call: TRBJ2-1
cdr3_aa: CASSLGLAGDNEQFF

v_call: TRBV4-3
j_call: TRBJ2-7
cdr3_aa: CASSPSSAGGGYEQYF

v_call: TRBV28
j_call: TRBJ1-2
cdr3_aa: CASSPDERGYTF

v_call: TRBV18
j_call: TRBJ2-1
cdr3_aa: CASSPVLAEYNEQFF

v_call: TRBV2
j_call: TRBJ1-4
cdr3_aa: CASSGQVMGEKLFF

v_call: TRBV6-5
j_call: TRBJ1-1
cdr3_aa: CASTTGQLNTEAFF

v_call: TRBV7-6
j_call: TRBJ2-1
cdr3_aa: CASSLVRGSSYNEQFF

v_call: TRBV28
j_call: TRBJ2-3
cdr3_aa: CASSMPVGVATQYF

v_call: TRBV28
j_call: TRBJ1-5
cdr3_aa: CASSRGQFTGAQHF

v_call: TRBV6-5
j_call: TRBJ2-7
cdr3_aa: CASTDRDSAYEQYF

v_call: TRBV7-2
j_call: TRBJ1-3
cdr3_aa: CASSVGTVGNTIYF

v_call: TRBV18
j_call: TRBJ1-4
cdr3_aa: CASSPPRARRGEKLFF

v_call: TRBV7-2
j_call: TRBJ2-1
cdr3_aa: CASSLSGFSSYNEQFF

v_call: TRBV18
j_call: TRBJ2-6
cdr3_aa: CASSPFSFMAGANVLTF

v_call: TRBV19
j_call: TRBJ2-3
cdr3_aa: CASSIHDSSTDTQYF

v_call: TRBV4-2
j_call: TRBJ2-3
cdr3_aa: CASSQGTGSDTQYF

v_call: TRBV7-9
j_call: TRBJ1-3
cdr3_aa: CASGIGKQGDPGNTIYF

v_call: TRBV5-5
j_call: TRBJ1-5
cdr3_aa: CASSYGPWEPQHF

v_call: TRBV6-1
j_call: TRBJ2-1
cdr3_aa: CASSESWGAAYNEQFF

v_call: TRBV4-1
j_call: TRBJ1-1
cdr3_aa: CASSQDPNTVNTEAFF

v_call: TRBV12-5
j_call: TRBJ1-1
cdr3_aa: CASGLIGGQRTEAFF

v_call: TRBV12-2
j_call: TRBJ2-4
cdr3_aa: CASRLGAASVPSVRAKNIQYF

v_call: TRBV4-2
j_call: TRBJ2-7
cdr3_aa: CASSQGDRAGYEQYF

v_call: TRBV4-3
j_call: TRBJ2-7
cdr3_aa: CASSQDQGQAYEQYF

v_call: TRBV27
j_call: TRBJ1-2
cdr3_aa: CASSLSGNGYTF

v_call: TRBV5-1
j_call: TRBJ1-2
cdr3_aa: CASSSPDRASYGYTF

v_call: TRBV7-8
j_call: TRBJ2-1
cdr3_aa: CASSPQRGHEQFF

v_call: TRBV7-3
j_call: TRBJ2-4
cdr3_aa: CASSSGTGGIQYF

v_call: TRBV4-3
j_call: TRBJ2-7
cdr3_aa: CASSQDVQHSYEQYF

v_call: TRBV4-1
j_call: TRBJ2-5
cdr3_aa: CASSQDPPPSRETQYF

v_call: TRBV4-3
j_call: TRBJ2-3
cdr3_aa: CASSQLAISTDTQYF

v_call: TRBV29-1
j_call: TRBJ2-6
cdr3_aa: CSVDRGAGANVLTF

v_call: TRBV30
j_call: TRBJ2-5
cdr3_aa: CAWEGGIQETQYF

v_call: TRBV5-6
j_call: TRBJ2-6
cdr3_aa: CASSLGPLAGANVLTF

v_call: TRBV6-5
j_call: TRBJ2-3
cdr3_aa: CATRGAHIRDTQYF

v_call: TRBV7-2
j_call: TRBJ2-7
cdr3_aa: CASSYRDKSYEQYF

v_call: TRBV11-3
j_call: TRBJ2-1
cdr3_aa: CASSLGGLAGGGEQFF

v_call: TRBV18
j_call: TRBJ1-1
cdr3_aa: CASSGGGGNTEAFF

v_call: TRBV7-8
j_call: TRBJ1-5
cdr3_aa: CASSLNTRNQPQHF

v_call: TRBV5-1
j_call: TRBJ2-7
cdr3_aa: CASSPGLAGGIPEQYF

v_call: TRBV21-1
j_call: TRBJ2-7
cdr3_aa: CASSMDRVESEQYF

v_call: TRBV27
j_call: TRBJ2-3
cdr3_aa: CASTVSPTDTQYF

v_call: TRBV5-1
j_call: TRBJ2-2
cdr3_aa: CASSLVGAGDTGELFF

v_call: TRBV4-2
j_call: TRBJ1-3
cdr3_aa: CASSQSRSAGNTIYF

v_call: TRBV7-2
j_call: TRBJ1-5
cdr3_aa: CASSLGGTGVSQPQHF

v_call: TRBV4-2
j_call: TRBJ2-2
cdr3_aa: CASSQEFGGLGSCFF

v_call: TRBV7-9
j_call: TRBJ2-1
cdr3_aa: CASSLTKLVGDNEQFF

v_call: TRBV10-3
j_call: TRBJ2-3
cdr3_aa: CANGPGDRTDTQYF

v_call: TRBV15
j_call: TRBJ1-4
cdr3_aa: CATTPRGTGGEKLFF

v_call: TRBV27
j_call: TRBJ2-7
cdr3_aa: CASSSQPSYEQYF

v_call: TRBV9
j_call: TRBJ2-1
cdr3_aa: CASSLEPGASGSIRNEQFF